This T cell receptor beta chain stems from a study of T cell repertoires in cytomegalovirus infection. About the research overall: Both CMV infection and a matching HLA type were indicated by public TCR beta signatures.

As concerns this clonotype: The antigen is not known.

Germline V gives CDR1 MNHNY, CDR2 SVGAGI (reference sequence). The length of the CDR3 is 14 residues. Trimming cost V 2 bases and J 10 bases; bases outside gene matches: 5. From the reads, TCRdb called clonotypes with MiXCR, one entry per CDR3 protein. The top ten clones hold 15% to 20% of a sample with about 230,000 distinct CDR3 sequences, about 23% of them seen once. Findings and caveats of the study: Clonotype analysis showed dominance of the ex vivo response by HLA-C-restricted CMV-specific TCR beta clonotypes. Adding up the frequency of public TCR beta families identified people who carried CMV plus the relevant HLA.

This receptor was obtained from a human donor in good health (CMV status not recorded). Some clones in this sample may be carry-over from other donors' samples. The chain has TRBV6-6 and TRBJ1-1; 12 bases agree with TRBD1. The specimen sequenced was CD8+ T cells from PBMCs. The CDR3 spells CASSYLGQGAAAFF. In DNA form, the CDR3 reads TGTGCCAGCAGTTACCTGGGACAGGGGGCGGCAGCTTTCTTT.